What follows is one TCR beta chain and its context. The sample comes from a study of blood T cell repertoires in COVID-19. The V gene's germline CDR1 is DFQATT and CDR2 SNEGSKA (reference sequence). The CDR3 totals 14 residues. Between the trimmed V and J ends, which lost 3 bases and 4 bases, there was a span of 15 bases. Original handling: From reference gene primer amplification, estimates of nucleated cell counts were derived. Repertoires were generated with immunoSEQ multiplex PCR, while TCRdb's copy carries only in-frame clones and drops some. The V and J calls and the clone size are those of that table, but D and trimming were determined from the DNA. Here the sample spans some 200,000 clones, roughly four fifths being singletons.

What was sequenced was peripheral blood. The receptor's source is a middle-aged woman with acute or convalescent COVID-19. The V call is TRBV20-1, the J call TRBJ2-5, with D perhaps matching TRBD1 (5 bases). DNA of the CDR3: TGCAGTGCTAGTTTGGAACCTAGGGGAGAGACCCAGTACTTC. This sequence encodes CSASLEPRGETQYF.